This T cell receptor (beta chain) was sequenced in a study of cytomegalovirus exposure and HLA in healthy donors. Study-wide results and caveats: It was reported that TCR beta sequences correctly inferred the HLA-A and HLA-B alleles for most subjects. At a 0.05 false discovery rate, a later analysis found some 18,000 TCR beta sequences to be associated with HLA alleles.

As regards this clone: Its cognate antigen is unknown. At one end the junction does not follow the germline gene, possibly because of a read error.

Primers included in the PCR were 60 Vbeta and 13 Jbeta primers. In the authors' workflow: Per a later analysis, the number of unique TCR beta chains was about 80 million, of which roughly 11 million were shared. This table comes from immunoSEQ multiplex PCR, and its TCRdb copy is limited to in-frame clones, with some not included. For V, J and clone size, that table is used; D and trimming come from the DNA. The sample carries 130,000 or so clones, around 85% recorded once. CDR3 length: 15 residues. In germline, CDR1 is MDHEN, CDR2 SYDVKM. Material: PBMCs. The chain couples TRBV28 to TRBJ2-7; tentatively, D is TRBD2 (5 bases). This TCR was sampled from a woman aged 25-40 years in good health and CMV-seropositive. The CDR3 sequence is CASSSLRTPVPEEYF. As DNA, the CDR3 is TGTGCCAGCAGTTCCCTCCGGACTCCCGTCCCCGAGGAGTACTTC.